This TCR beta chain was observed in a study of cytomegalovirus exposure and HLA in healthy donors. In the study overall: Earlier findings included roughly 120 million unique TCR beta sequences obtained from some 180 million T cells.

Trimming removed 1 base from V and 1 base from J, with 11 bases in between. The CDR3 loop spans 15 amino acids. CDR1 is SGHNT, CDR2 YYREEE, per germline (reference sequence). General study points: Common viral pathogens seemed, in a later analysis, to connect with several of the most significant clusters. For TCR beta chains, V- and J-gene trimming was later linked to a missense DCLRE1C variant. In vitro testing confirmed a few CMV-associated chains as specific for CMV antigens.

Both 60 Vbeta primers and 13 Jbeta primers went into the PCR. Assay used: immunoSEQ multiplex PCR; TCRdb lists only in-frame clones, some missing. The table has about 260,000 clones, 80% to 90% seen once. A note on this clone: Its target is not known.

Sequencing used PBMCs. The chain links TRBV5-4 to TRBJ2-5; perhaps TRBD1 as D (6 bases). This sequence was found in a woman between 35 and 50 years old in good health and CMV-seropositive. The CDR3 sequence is CASSLFQGTQETQYF. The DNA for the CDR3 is TGTGCCAGCAGCTTGTTCCAGGGGACCCAAGAGACCCAGTACTTC.